The TCR beta chain described here comes from a study of cytomegalovirus exposure and HLA in healthy donors. Turning to the study itself: The same platform was used for the 120 validation repertoires and the roughly 670 first-cohort repertoires, a later analysis reported. Notes on the study in general: Specificity for CMV antigens was confirmed in vitro for a few of the CMV-associated chains. Most TCR sequences were uncommon, yet certain public TCRs appeared in many donors. Cytomegalovirus-associated TCR beta chains were listed, numbering 150 to 200.

Produced via immunoSEQ multiplex PCR; TCRdb's table is partial and in-frame only. This sample carries fewer than 150,000 clones, around nine tenths of them seen once, and the ten largest clones take approximately 1.5%. CDR3 length equals 16 residues. J gave up 7 bases and V 2 bases, and 11 bases lay outside the gene matches. Germline-derived CDR1 and CDR2 are LGHNA and YSLEER. With regard to this clone: The antigen is unknown.

V is TRBV4-3 and J is TRBJ2-1; TRBD1 matches at 7 bases. The sequenced material came from PBMCs. This receptor was identified in a man aged 25-45 years in good health and CMV-seronegative. This CDR3 is CASSQLGTGVENEQFF. For the CDR3, the DNA is TGCGCCAGCAGCCAATTGGGCACAGGGGTTGAGAATGAGCAGTTCTTC.